The clone carrying this TCR beta chain occurred a few times. What it binds is unknown. This record comes from a study of human T cells and chemical hapten exposure. Described time point: pre-sensitization, week 0. Treatment described: therapeutic diphenylcyclopropenone sensitization with weekly scalp DPC. This CDR3 contains 18 residues. Germline assignment: CDR1 SGHTA and CDR2 FQGTGA. V shed 5 bases, J shed 1 base, and the junction held 10 bases outside the gene matches. Using its own MiXCR run on the RACE reads, TCRdb lists one record per CDR3 protein. Of approximately 370,000 distinct CDR3 sequences listed, about 5% were seen once; the top ten hold under 9.5%. Broader study findings: Having alopecia, donors may respond immunologically unlike healthy people. The number of TCRs above 1 in 1000 frequency did not change after DPC sensitization. Expanded TCRs were compared with controls, and the expanded TCRs formed significantly more large CDR3 similarity clusters.

This clonotype was sampled from a woman under 30 with alopecia areata. Some clones in this sample may be carry-over from other donors' samples. J is TRBJ2-2 and V is TRBV7-3; 10 bases map to TRBD2. The material sequenced was whole blood, taken in connection with sensitization to the hapten diphenylcyclopropenone (DPC). CDR3 nucleotides: TGTGCCAGCAGCGCCCGAACTCGACTAGCGGGGAACACCGGGGAGCTGTTTTTT. Translating it yields CASSARTRLAGNTGELFF.